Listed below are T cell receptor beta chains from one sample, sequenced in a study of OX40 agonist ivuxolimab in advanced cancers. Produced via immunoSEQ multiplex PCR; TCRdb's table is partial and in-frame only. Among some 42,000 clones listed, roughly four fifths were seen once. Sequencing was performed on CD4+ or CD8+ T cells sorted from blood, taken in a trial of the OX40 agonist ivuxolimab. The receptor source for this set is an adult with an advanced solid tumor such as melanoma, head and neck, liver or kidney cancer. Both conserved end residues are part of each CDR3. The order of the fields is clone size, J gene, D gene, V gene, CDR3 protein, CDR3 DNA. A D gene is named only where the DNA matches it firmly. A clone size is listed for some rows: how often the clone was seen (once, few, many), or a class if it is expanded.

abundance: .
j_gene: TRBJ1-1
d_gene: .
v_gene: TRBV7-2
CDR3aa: CASSLEGGTEAFF
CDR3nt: TGTGCCAGCAGCTTAGAAGGGGGCACTGAAGCTTTCTTT

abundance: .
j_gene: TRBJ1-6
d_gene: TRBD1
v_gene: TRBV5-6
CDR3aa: CASSLAGGHSPLHF
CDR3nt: TGTGCCAGCAGCTTGGCAGGGGGCCATTCACCCCTCCACTTT

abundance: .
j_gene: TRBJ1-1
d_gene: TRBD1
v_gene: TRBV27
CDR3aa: CASSSLRTGTEAFF
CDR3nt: TGTGCCAGCAGTTCTCTAAGGACAGGGACTGAAGCTTTCTTT

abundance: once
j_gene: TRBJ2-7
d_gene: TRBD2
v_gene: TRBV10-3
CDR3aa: CAISARGSPTGEQYF
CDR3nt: TGTGCCATCAGTGCACGCGGGAGCCCCACGGGGGAGCAGTACTTC

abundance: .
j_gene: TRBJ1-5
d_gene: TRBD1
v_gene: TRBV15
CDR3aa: CATSRGAGTGVNQPQHF
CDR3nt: TGTGCCACCAGCAGAGGCGCCGGGACAGGCGTCAATCAGCCCCAGCATTTT

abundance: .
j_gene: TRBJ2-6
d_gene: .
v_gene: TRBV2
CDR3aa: CASSELGSGANVLTF
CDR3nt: TGTGCCAGCAGTGAACTGGGCTCTGGGGCCAACGTCCTGACTTTC

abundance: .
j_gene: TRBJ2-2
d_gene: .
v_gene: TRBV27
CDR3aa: CASSLNSGELFF
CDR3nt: TGTGCCAGCAGTTTAAACTCCGGGGAGCTGTTTTTT

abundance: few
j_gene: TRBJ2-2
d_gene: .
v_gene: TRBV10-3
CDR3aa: CAISESTINTGELFF
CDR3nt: TGTGCCATCAGTGAGTCAACCATAAACACCGGGGAGCTGTTTTTT

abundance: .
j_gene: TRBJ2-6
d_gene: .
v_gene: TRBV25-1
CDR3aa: CASSDSSGSGANVLTF
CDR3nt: TGTGCCAGCAGTGACTCCAGCGGCTCTGGGGCCAACGTCCTGACTTTC

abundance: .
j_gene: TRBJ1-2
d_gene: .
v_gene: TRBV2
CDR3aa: CASGGQRYGYTF
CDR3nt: TGTGCCAGCGGCGGGCAGCGCTATGGCTACACCTTC

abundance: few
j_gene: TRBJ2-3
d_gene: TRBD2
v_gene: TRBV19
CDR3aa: CASSKAGSGLAGVPDTQYF
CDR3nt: TGTGCCAGTAGTAAGGCGGGATCCGGACTAGCGGGAGTTCCAGATACGCAGTATTTT

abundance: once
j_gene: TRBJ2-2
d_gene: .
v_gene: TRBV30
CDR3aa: CAWRAEPESGELFF
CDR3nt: TGTGCCTGGCGAGCCGAACCCGAAAGCGGGGAGCTGTTTTTT

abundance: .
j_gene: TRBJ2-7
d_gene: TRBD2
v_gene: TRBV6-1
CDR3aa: CASSEGIGLATFYEQYF
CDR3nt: TGTGCCAGCAGTGAAGGTATCGGACTAGCGACTTTCTACGAGCAGTACTTC

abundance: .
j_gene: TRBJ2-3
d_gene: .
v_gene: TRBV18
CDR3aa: CASSPPATRDTQYF
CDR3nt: TGTGCCAGCTCACCACCTGCGACGCGGGATACGCAGTATTTT

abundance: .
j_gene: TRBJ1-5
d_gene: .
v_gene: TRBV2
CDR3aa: CASSSQGGDQPQHF
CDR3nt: TGTGCCAGCAGTTCACAGGGAGGGGACCAGCCCCAGCATTTT

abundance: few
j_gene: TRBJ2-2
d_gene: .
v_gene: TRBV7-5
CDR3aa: CARSPEQGAAGELFF
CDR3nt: TGTGCCAGAAGCCCTGAACAGGGGGCTGCCGGGGAGCTGTTTTTT

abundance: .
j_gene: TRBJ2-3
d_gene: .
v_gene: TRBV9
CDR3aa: CASSVREQDTQYF
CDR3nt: TGTGCCAGCAGCGTTCGGGAGCAAGATACGCAGTATTTT

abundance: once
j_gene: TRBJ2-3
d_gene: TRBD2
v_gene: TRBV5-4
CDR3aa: CASSLEREVGDTQYF
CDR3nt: TGTGCCAGCAGCTTGGAGCGGGAGGTTGGAGATACGCAGTATTTT

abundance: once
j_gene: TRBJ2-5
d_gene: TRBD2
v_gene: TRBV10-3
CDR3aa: CAISAGGGETQYF
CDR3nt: TGTGCCATCAGTGCTGGGGGGGGTGAGACCCAGTACTTC

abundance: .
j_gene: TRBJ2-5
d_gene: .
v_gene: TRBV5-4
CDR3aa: CASSSDRGNRETQYF
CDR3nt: TGTGCCAGCAGCTCCGACCGGGGTAATAGGGAGACCCAGTACTTC

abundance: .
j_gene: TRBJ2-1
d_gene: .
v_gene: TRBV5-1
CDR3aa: CASSADTSSYNEQFF
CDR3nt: TGCGCCAGCAGCGCGGACACGAGCTCCTACAATGAGCAGTTCTTC

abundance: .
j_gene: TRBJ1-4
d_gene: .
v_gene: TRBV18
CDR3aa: CASSPPDSRFGKLFF
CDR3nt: TGTGCCAGCTCACCACCGGACAGCCGGTTTGGAAAACTGTTTTTT

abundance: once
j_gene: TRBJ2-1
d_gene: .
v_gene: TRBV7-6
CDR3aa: CASSQTREQFF
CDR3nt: TGTGCCAGCAGCCAGACCAGGGAGCAGTTCTTC